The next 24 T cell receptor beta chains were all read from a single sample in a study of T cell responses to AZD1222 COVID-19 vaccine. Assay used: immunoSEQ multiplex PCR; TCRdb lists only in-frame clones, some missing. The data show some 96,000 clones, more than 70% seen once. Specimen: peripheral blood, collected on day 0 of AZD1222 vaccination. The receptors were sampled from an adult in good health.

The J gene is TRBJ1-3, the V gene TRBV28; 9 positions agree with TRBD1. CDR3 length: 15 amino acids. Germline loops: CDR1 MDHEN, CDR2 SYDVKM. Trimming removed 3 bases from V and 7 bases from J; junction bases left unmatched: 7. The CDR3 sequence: CASSFLDRGWNTIYF. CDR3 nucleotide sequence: TGTGCCAGCAGTTTCCTGGACAGGGGTTGGAACACCATATATTTT.

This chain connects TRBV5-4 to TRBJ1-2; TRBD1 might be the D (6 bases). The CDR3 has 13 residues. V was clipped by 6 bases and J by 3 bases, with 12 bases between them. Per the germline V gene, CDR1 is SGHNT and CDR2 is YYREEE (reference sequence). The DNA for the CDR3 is TGTGCCAGCAACTCAGGGGAGGACTATGGCTACACCTTC. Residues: CASNSGEDYGYTF.

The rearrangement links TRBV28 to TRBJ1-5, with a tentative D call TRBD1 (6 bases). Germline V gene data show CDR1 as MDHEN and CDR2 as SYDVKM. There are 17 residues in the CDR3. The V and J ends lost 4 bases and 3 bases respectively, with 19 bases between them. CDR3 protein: CASSYIPGQSINQPQHF. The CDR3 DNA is TGTGCCAGCAGTTACATACCCGGACAGTCTATCAATCAGCCCCAGCATTTT.

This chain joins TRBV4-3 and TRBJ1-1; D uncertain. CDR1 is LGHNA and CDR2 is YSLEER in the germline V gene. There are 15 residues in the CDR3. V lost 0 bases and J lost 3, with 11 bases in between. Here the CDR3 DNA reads TGCGCCAGCAGCCAAGATACTCAGGAGTACACTGAAGCTTTCTTT. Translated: CASSQDTQEYTEAFF.

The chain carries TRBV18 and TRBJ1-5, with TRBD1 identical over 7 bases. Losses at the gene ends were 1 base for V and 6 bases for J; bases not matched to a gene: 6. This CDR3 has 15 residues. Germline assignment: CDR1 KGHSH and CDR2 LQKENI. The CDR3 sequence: CASSPQKGAGQPQHF. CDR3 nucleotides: TGTGCCAGCTCACCACAGAAGGGGGCAGGTCAGCCCCAGCATTTT. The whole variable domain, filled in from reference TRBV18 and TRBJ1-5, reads NAGVMQNPRHLVRRRGQEARLRCSPMKGHSHVYWYRQLPEEGLKFMVYLQKENIIDESGMPKERFSAEFPKEGPSILRIQQVVRGDSAAYFCASSPQKGAGQPQHFGDGTRLSIL.

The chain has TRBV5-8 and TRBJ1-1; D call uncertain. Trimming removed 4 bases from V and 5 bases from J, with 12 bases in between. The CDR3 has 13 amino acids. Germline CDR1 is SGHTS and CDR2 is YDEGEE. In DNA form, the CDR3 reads TGTGCCAGCAGCCCAACCTACCCAACTGAAGCTTTCTTT. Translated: CASSPTYPTEAFF.

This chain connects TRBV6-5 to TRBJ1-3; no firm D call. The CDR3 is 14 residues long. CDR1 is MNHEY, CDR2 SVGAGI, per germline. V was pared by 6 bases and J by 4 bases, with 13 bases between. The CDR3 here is CASRKGRTGNTIYF. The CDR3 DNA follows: TGTGCCAGCAGAAAAGGAAGGACGGGAAACACCATATATTTT.

Here the CDR3 DNA reads TGTGCCAGCAGCTTTTCCAGTAATTCACCCCTCCACTTT. Translated, it gives CASSFSSNSPLHF. V is TRBV11-3 and J is TRBJ1-6; D unclear. The CDR3 extends over 13 amino acids. Looked up from germline, CDR1 is SGHNT and CDR2 is YENEEA. Trimming removed 3 bases from V and 6 bases from J, with 6 bases in between.

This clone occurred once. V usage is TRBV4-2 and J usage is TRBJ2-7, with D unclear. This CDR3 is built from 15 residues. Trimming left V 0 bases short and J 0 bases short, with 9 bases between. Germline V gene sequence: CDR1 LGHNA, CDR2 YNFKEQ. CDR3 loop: CASSQESGTSYEQYF. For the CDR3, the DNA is TGTGCCAGCAGCCAAGAGTCGGGCACCTCCTACGAGCAGTACTTC.

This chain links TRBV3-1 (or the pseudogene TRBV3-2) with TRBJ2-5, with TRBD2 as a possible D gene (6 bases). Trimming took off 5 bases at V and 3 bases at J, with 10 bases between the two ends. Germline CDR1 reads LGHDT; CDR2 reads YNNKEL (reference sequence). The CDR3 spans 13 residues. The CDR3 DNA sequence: TGTGCCAGCAGCTCCGGGGGAAAAGAGACCCAGTACTTC. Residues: CASSSGGKETQYF.

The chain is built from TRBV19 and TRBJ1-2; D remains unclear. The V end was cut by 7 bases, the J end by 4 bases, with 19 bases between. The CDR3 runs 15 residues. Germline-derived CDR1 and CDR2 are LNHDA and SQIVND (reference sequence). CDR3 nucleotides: TGTGCCAGTACTACTTTCGTCGGGCAGCCCTATGGCTACACCTTC. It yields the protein CASTTFVGQPYGYTF.

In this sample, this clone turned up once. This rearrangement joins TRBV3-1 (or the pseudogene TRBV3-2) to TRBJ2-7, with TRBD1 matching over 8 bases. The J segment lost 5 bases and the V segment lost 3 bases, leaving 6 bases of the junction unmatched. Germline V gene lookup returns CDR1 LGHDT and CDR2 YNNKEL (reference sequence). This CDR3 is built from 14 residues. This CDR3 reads CASSQTGDLHEQYF. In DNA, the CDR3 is TGTGCCAGCAGCCAGACAGGGGATCTCCACGAGCAGTACTTC.

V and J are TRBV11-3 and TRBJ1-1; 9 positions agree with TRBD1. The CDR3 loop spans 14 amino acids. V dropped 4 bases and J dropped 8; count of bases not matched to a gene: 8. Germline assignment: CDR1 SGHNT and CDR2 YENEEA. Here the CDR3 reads CASSSPGQGIEAFF. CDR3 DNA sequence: TGTGCCAGCAGCTCCCCGGGACAGGGTATCGAAGCTTTCTTT.

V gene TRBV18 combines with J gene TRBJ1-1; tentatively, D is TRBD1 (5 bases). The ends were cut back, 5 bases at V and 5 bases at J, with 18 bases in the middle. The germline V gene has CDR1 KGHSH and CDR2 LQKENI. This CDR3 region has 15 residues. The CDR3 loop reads CASSSASREGTEAFF. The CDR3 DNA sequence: TGTGCCAGCTCATCCGCCAGCAGGGAGGGAACTGAAGCTTTCTTT.

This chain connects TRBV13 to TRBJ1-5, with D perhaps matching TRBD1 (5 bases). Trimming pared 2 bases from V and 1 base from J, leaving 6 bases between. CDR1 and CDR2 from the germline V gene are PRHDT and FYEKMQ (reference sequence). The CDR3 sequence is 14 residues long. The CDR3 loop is CASSLWGSNQPQHF. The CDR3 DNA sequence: TGTGCCAGCAGCTTATGGGGGAGCAATCAGCCCCAGCATTTT.

The CDR3 sequence is CASSLISGQIYEQYF. Here the CDR3 DNA reads TGTGCCAGCAGTTTGATTTCCGGGCAGATCTACGAGCAGTACTTC. V and J are TRBV28 and TRBJ2-7; D is undetermined. Trimming pared 3 bases from V and 3 bases from J, leaving 15 bases between. This CDR3 contains 15 residues. The germline gives CDR1 MDHEN, CDR2 SYDVKM.

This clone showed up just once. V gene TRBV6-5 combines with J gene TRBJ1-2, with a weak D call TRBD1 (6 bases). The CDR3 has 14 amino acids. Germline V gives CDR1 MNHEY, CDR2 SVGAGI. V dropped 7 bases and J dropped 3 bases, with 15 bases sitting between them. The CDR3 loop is CASTEGGIHYGYTF. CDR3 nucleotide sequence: TGTGCCAGCACAGAGGGGGGAATCCACTATGGCTACACCTTC.

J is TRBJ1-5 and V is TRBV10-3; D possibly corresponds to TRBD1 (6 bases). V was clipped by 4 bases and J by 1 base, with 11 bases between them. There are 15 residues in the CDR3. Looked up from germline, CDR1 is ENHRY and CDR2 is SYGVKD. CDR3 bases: TGTGCCATCAGTGCCGGGACATTGAGCAATCAGCCCCAGCATTTT. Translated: CAISAGTLSNQPQHF.

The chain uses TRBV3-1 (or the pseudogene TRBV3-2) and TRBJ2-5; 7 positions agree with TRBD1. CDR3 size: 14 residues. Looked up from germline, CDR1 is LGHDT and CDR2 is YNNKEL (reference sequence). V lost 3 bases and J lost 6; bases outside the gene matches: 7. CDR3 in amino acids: CASSHQYRGQTQYF. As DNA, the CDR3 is TGTGCCAGCAGCCACCAATACAGGGGACAGACCCAGTACTTC.

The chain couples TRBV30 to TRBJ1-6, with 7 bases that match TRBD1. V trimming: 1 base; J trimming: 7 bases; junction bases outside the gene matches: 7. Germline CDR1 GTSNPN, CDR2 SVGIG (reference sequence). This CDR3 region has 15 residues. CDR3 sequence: CAWSAAGGGNSPLHF. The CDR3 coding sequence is TGTGCCTGGAGTGCCGCAGGGGGAGGGAATTCACCCCTCCACTTT.

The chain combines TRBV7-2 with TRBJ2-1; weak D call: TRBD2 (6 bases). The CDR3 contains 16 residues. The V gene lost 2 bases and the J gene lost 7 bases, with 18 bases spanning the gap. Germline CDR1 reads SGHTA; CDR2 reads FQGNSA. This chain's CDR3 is CASSLRSQRASNEQFF. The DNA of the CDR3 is TGTGCCAGCAGCTTAAGGTCCCAGCGGGCCTCAAATGAGCAGTTCTTC.

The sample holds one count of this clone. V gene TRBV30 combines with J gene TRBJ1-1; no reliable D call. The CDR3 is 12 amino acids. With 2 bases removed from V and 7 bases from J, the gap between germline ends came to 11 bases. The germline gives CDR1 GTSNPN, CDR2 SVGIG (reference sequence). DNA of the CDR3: TGTGCCTGGAGTCACGGGCTGAATGAAGCTTTCTTT. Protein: CAWSHGLNEAFF.

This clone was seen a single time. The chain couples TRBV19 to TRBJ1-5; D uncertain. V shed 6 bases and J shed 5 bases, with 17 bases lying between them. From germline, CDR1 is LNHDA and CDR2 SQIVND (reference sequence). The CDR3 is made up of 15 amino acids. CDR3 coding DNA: TGTGCCAGTAGGACGGGAACAGCATTCGATCAGCCCCAGCATTTT. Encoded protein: CASRTGTAFDQPQHF.

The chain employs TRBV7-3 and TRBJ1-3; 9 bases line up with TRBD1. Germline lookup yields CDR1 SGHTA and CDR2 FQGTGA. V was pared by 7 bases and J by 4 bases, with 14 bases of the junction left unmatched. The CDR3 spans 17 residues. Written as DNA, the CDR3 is TGTGCCAGCACCTTTCTACTTGGACAGGGGCGAGGAAACACCATATATTTT. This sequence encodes CASTFLLGQGRGNTIYF. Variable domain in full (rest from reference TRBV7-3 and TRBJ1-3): GAGVSQTPSNKVTEKGKYVELRCDPISGHTALYWYRQSLGQGPEFLIYFQGTGAADDSGLPNDRFFAVRPEGSVSTLKIQRTERGDSAVYLCASTFLLGQGRGNTIYFGEGSWLTVV.